Sequencing of this T cell receptor (beta chain) was carried out in a study of persistence of HIV-infected CD4 T cells. CDR3 length: 16 residues. The germline gives CDR1 MNHNS, CDR2 SASEGT. Trimming removed 4 bases at V and 1 base at J, with 13 bases between. Sequencing used immunoSEQ version 4 in survey mode. Produced via immunoSEQ multiplex PCR; TCRdb's table is partial and in-frame only. The sample holds about 60,000 clones, 70% to 75% seen once. In this sample, this clone turned up once. The antigen remains undetermined. Overlapping HIV-1 Gag 15-mer peptides at roughly 1 ug per peptide per mL were used. Sorted nonresponding memory CD4+ T cells were CD40L-negative, CD69-negative, CD45RO-high.

The source is an adult man with HIV who was CMV-seropositive. This rearrangement joins TRBV6-1 to TRBJ2-2; possible D gene TRBD2, 5 bases. Sample: CD4+ T cells sorted from PBMCs after roughly 18-hour stimulation, taken from a patient who received antiretroviral therapy. The CDR3 bases are TGTGCCAGCAGTGTGTTGGGAGATGGGAACACCGGGGAGCTGTTTTTT. Translating it yields CASSVLGDGNTGELFF.